This T cell receptor beta chain was sequenced for a study of blood T cell repertoires in COVID-19. The wider study: Nucleic acid was either cDNA or gDNA, and it came from T cells, B-cell-depleted T cells, or PBMCs.

Patients in Seattle were enrolled during active infection, then followed longitudinally. The authors' processing: The authors estimated nucleated cell counts from reference gene primer amplification. Clones were sequenced by immunoSEQ multiplex PCR, and TCRdb holds only the in-frame ones, with some missing. The V and J calls and clone size are taken from that table; D and trimming were inferred from the DNA. The profile shows fewer than 700,000 clones, roughly 89% of them singletons. Germline V lookup: CDR1 MGHRA, CDR2 YSYEKL. The CDR3 has 13 amino acids. Unmatched junction bases numbered 3, after V lost 5 bases and J lost 4 bases.

The sample was peripheral blood. This clonotype was obtained from a woman aged 45-65 years with COVID-19, enrolled during active disease. The chain employs TRBV4-1 and TRBJ2-5; TRBD2 agrees at 8 bases. CDR3 residues: CASSLTSGETQYF. The CDR3 nucleotides are TGCGCCAGCAGCTTAACTAGCGGAGAGACCCAGTACTTC.